The 28 T cell receptor beta chains presented below share a single source sample, sequenced in a study of shared clonotypes between healthy human individuals. The assay was immunoSEQ multiplex PCR, and TCRdb's table has in-frame clones only and misses some. In the table there are approximately 1,000,000 clones, roughly 74% of which are singletons. Sequenced sample: memory CD4+ T cells from PBMCs. Subset of the sample: CD45RA-negative fraction. The receptors were sampled from a man between 18 and 29 years old in good health. Some clones in this sample may be carry-over from other donors' samples.

This clone was recorded a few times. V gene TRBV19 combines with J gene TRBJ2-5; no reliable D call. Germline values: CDR1 LNHDA, CDR2 SQIVND (reference sequence). The length of the CDR3 is 14 residues. Trimming cost V 7 bases and J 5 bases, with 17 bases left between them. CDR3 in DNA: TGTGCCAGTACTGGTGGTATATTCGGGGAGACCCAGTACTTC. It yields the protein CASTGGIFGETQYF.

This chain links TRBV5-1 with TRBJ2-7; perhaps D is TRBD1 or TRBD2 (6 bases each). The CDR3 is 15 amino acids. CDR1 SGHRS and CDR2 YFSETQ come from the germline V gene. V lost 3 bases, J lost 6 bases, and 19 bases lay in between. The CDR3 sequence: CASSWGAGASGEQYF. CDR3 bases: TGCGCCAGCAGCTGGGGGGCCGGGGCATCGGGCGAGCAGTACTTC.

The chain joins TRBV7-2 to TRBJ2-1; D tentatively reads TRBD1 or TRBD2 (5 bases each). With 5 bases removed from V and 5 bases from J, the gap between germline ends came to 16 bases. The germline gives CDR1 SGHTA, CDR2 FQGNSA. The CDR3 is 15 amino acids. The chain's CDR3 is CASSVDRDGNNEQFF. The CDR3 nucleotides are TGTGCCAGCAGCGTCGACCGGGACGGTAACAATGAGCAGTTCTTC.

The chain uses TRBV5-5 and TRBJ1-2, with 7 bases lining up with TRBD1. From germline, CDR1 is SGHKS and CDR2 YYEKEE (reference sequence). The CDR3 covers 15 residues. V shed 4 bases, J shed 5 bases, and the junction held 11 bases outside the gene matches. The CDR3 DNA reads TGTGCCAGCAGCGCTGGACAGGACACACGATATGGCTACACCTTC. This codes for CASSAGQDTRYGYTF.

The V gene is TRBV7-2, the J gene TRBJ2-3, with D perhaps given as TRBD1 or TRBD2 (6 bases each). The CDR3 extends over 15 amino acids. Trimming removed 8 bases at V and 3 bases at J, with 18 bases between. CDR1 and CDR2 from the germline V gene are SGHTA and FQGNSA. CDR3 nucleotides: TGTGCCAGCGGGTCCTTAGGGGGGCCTACAGATACGCAGTATTTT. Translation: CASGSLGGPTDTQYF. Full variable domain (outside the CDR3, taken from reference TRBV7-2 and TRBJ2-3): GAGVSQSPSNKVTEKGKDVELRCDPISGHTALYWYRQSLGQGLEFLIYFQGNSAPDKSGLPSDRFSAERTGGSVSTLTIQRTQQEDSAVYLCASGSLGGPTDTQYFGPGTRLTVL.

The genes are TRBV28 and TRBJ1-5, with 7 bases aligning to TRBD1. The CDR3 runs to 15 residues. Germline loops: CDR1 MDHEN, CDR2 SYDVKM. The V and J ends lost 2 bases and 7 bases, in that order; junction bases with no gene match: 8. CDR3 region: CASSLPTGSRQPQHF. The CDR3 DNA reads TGTGCCAGCAGTTTACCGACAGGGTCCCGCCAGCCCCAGCATTTT.

A word on this clone: One base away lies a much larger clone, so this may be a sequencing read error. The sample contains more than one DNA sequence encoding this CDR3. V and J are TRBV28 and TRBJ1-3; D gene ambiguous. The CDR3 sequence is 12 residues long. Trimming pared 6 bases from V and 2 bases from J, leaving 5 bases between. Germline-derived CDR1 and CDR2 are MDHEN and SYDVKM. CDR3 DNA sequence: TGTGCCAGCAGCTCACCTGGAAACACCATATATTTT. Protein product: CASSSPGNTIYF. The full variable domain, rest sourced from reference TRBV28 and TRBJ1-3, is DVKVTQSSRYLVKRTGEKVFLECVQDMDHENMFWYRQDPGLGLRLIYFSYDVKMKEKGDIPEGYSVSREKKERFSLILESASTNQTSMYLCASSSPGNTIYFGEGSWLTVV.

The chain joins TRBV28 to TRBJ1-3; D remains ambiguous. Germline assignment: CDR1 MDHEN and CDR2 SYDVKM. The V end lost 5 bases, the J end lost 7 bases, and 18 bases lay between the germline ends. This CDR3 is built from 15 residues. The CDR3 bases are TGTGCCAGCAGTCCCAACGGAAAAAGGGATAACACCATATATTTT. Translation: CASSPNGKRDNTIYF.

This chain links TRBV11-3 with TRBJ2-2; perhaps TRBD1 as D (5 bases). This CDR3 spans 15 amino acids. Trimming took off 1 base at V and 7 bases at J, with 13 bases between the two ends. The germline CDR1 and CDR2 sequences are SGHNT and YENEEA. Written as DNA, the CDR3 is TGTGCCAGCAGCTTAGCTGCAGGGTCGGTCGGGGAGCTGTTTTTT. It encodes CASSLAAGSVGELFF.

The DNA for the CDR3 is TGTGCCAGCTCCCCCACCAGTGGGGACACTGAAGCTTTCTTT. Its translation: CASSPTSGDTEAFF. V and J are TRBV18 and TRBJ1-1, with D unresolved. Germline V gene data show CDR1 as KGHSH and CDR2 as LQKENI. Trimming cost V 6 bases and J 3 bases, with 14 bases left between them. The CDR3 sequence is 14 residues long.

The chain is built from TRBV19 and TRBJ1-1; D not certain. Germline V gene data show CDR1 as LNHDA and CDR2 as SQIVND (reference sequence). The CDR3 has 14 residues. V was pared by 10 bases and J by 6 bases, with 21 bases between. The CDR3 nucleotides read TGTGCCACCCTCCGAGCTCCGGGCTGGGCTGAAGCTTTCTTT. This codes for CATLRAPGWAEAFF. The full variable domain, with the rest looked up from reference TRBV19 and TRBJ1-1, is DGGITQSPKYLFRKEGQNVTLSCEQNLNHDAMYWYRQDPGQGLRLIYYSQIVNDFQKGDIAEGYSVSREKKESFPLTVTSAQKNPTAFYLCATLRAPGWAEAFFGQGTRLTVV.

This clone is a singleton in its sample. The chain couples TRBV28 to TRBJ2-1, with TRBD2 identical over 7 bases. V was pared by 2 bases and J by 5 bases, with 3 bases of the junction left unmatched. This CDR3 contains 14 residues. Germline CDR1 and CDR2: MDHEN and SYDVKM. The CDR3 DNA follows: TGTGCCAGCAGTTTAGCGGGAGTTCACAATGAGCAGTTCTTC. It codes for CASSLAGVHNEQFF.

In regard to this clone: Other DNA sequences in this specimen translate into the identical CDR3. The genes are TRBV11-2 and TRBJ2-5; 10 bases fit TRBD2. The V gene end was trimmed by 3 bases and the J gene end by 5 bases; junction bases not matched to a gene: 3. The CDR3 has 14 amino acids. CDR1 is SGHAT and CDR2 is FQNNGV in the germline V gene. The CDR3 bases are TGTGCCAGCAGCTTCTCTAGCGGGGGCGAGACCCAGTACTTC. This translates into CASSFSSGGETQYF. The variable domain in full, completed from reference TRBV11-2 and TRBJ2-5, reads EAGVAQSPRYKIIEKRQSVAFWCNPISGHATLYWYQQILGQGPKLLIQFQNNGVVDDSQLPKDRFSAERLKGVDSTLKIQPAKLEDSAVYLCASSFSSGGETQYFGPGTRLLVL.

This clone was seen a few times. The chain employs TRBV7-9 and TRBJ1-1; D unresolved. CDR3 length: 12 amino acids. The V gene's germline CDR1 is SEHNR and CDR2 FQNEAQ (reference sequence). The V gene lost 3 bases and the J gene lost 11 bases, with 13 bases spanning the gap. CDR3 loop: CASSFESGGAFF. The CDR3 nucleotides read TGTGCCAGCAGCTTCGAATCAGGAGGTGCTTTCTTT.

The chain couples TRBV11-2 to TRBJ1-2; D is unresolved. Trimming took 1 base from V and 4 from J, leaving 13 bases between them. The CDR3 has 15 residues. The germline CDR1 and CDR2 sequences are SGHAT and FQNNGV. The CDR3 coding sequence is TGTGCCAGCAGCTTAGGAGGCCGTGGTGGCTATGGCTACACCTTC. Translating it yields CASSLGGRGGYGYTF.

The V and J genes are TRBV7-8 and TRBJ2-7; possibly TRBD2 for D (5 bases). Germline V lookup: CDR1 SGHVS, CDR2 FQNEAQ. V was shortened by 5 bases and J by 1 base, with 12 bases between the two germline ends. This CDR3 has 14 residues. The CDR3 sequence: CASSRVSGSYEQYF. In DNA, the CDR3 is TGTGCCAGCAGCCGGGTCTCGGGATCCTACGAGCAGTACTTC. The full variable domain, in which reference TRBV7-8 and TRBJ2-7 provide the parts outside the CDR3, is GAGVSQSPRYKVAKRGQDVALRCDPISGHVSLFWYQQALGQGPEFLTYFQNEAQLDKSGLPSDRFFAERPEGSVSTLKIQRTQQEDSAVYLCASSRVSGSYEQYFGPGTRLTVT.

Of note for this clone: The same CDR3 also results from other DNA sequences found in this sample. This chain connects TRBV19 to TRBJ1-2; TRBD1 matches 9 bases. The CDR3 is 13 amino acids. The germline gives CDR1 LNHDA, CDR2 SQIVND (reference sequence). Trimming removed 3 bases from V and 5 bases from J; junction bases left unmatched: 1. The CDR3 reads CASSIGQGYGYTF. CDR3 coding DNA: TGTGCCAGTAGTATTGGACAGGGGTATGGCTACACCTTC.

The rearrangement uses TRBV6-6 and TRBJ2-7; 10 nucleotides match TRBD2. Germline V gene data show CDR1 as MNHNY and CDR2 as SVGAGI (reference sequence). Trimming took 4 bases from V and 3 from J; bases not matched to a gene: 6. CDR3 size: 15 residues. CDR3 DNA: TGTGCCAGCAGTTCCCACCTAGCGGGGGTCTACGAGCAGTACTTC. It encodes CASSSHLAGVYEQYF.

A few counts support this clone. The chain has TRBV4-1 and TRBJ2-7; D perhaps matches TRBD1 (6 bases). The V gene lost 5 bases and the J gene lost 2 bases, with 16 bases spanning the gap. The CDR3 has 15 residues. CDR1 MGHRA and CDR2 YSYEKL come from the germline V gene. CDR3 amino acids: CASSGAGTTPYEQYF. The CDR3 DNA reads TGCGCCAGCAGCGGGGCAGGGACAACCCCCTACGAGCAGTACTTC.

V and J are TRBV19 and TRBJ2-4; weak D call: TRBD1 (8 bases). This CDR3 spans 14 amino acids. V lost 6 bases and J lost 6, with 15 bases in between. Germline lookup yields CDR1 LNHDA and CDR2 SQIVND (reference sequence). The CDR3 nucleotides are TGTGCCAGTAGAACTACAGGGGGGGTAAACATTCAGTACTTC. Translating it yields CASRTTGGVNIQYF.

In the case of this clone: Other DNA sequences from this sample encode an identical CDR3 as well. This sequence joins TRBV20-1 and TRBJ1-2; D uncertain. This CDR3 is built from 11 residues. In germline, CDR1 is DFQATT, CDR2 SNEGSKA (reference sequence). Trimming cost V 6 bases and J 2 bases, with 7 bases left between them. In DNA, the CDR3 is TGCAGTGCCCGGCCCAACTATGGCTACACCTTC. It yields the protein CSARPNYGYTF.

The sample holds one count of this clone. This rearrangement joins TRBV28 to TRBJ2-5; D uncertain. The CDR3 consists of 14 residues. The V gene lost 2 bases and the J gene lost 2 bases, with 9 bases spanning the gap. Germline CDR1 reads MDHEN; CDR2 reads SYDVKM. The CDR3 coding sequence is TGTGCCAGCAGTTTAACCCAGTCTCAAGAGACCCAGTACTTC. This sequence encodes CASSLTQSQETQYF.

DNA for the CDR3: TGTGCCATCAGTGCCCGAGGAGGTAGCGGGAGTGGAAACACCGGGGAGCTGTTTTTT. It yields the protein CAISARGGSGSGNTGELFF. This sequence joins TRBV10-3 and TRBJ2-2, with 9 nucleotides matching TRBD2. The V gene end was trimmed by 4 bases and the J gene end by 2 bases; junction bases not matched to a gene: 14. The CDR3 runs to 19 residues. Germline V CDR1 and CDR2: ENHRY, SYGVKD.

The chain is built from TRBV6-6 and TRBJ2-7; 13 bases agree with TRBD2. J gave up 4 bases and V 7 bases, and 10 bases lay outside the gene matches. Germline CDR1 and CDR2: MNHNY and SVGAGI (reference sequence). The CDR3 has 16 amino acids. In DNA, the CDR3 is TGTGCCAGCACTATTCGACTAGCGGGAGGAGGGTACGAGCAGTACTTC. Translated: CASTIRLAGGGYEQYF.

The DNA of the CDR3 is TGTGCCATCAGCAACTTGGGACAGGGAAGTCTGGACGAGCAGTACTTC. The encoded protein is CAISNLGQGSLDEQYF. This chain links TRBV10-3 with TRBJ2-7; 9 bases are shared with TRBD1. Germline V gene sequence: CDR1 ENHRY, CDR2 SYGVKD. CDR3 size: 16 residues. After removal of 6 bases from V and 5 bases from J, the junction contained 14 bases not matched to a gene.

This rearrangement joins TRBV21-1 to TRBJ1-5. TRBV21-1 is noted as a pseudogene. CDR3 length: 13 residues. CDR3 residues: CASSPLYRQPQHF. The CDR3 DNA follows: TGTGCCAGCAGCCCGCTGTATCGTCAGCCCCAGCATTTT.

This clone was picked up one time. This sequence joins TRBV7-9 and TRBJ2-2; D may be TRBD1 (5 bases). Trimming left V 1 base short and J 6 bases short, with 9 bases between. In germline, CDR1 is SEHNR, CDR2 FQNEAQ (reference sequence). The CDR3 has 14 residues. In DNA, the CDR3 is TGTGCCAGCAGCTTAGAGTCAGGGCCCGGGGAGCTGTTTTTT. This translates into CASSLESGPGELFF.

This clone was detected many times. V gene TRBV21-1 combines with J gene TRBJ1-2; the D call in the table, TRBD1, was not verified against the DNA. TRBV21-1 is assigned pseudogene status. This CDR3 has 18 amino acids. The CDR3 DNA reads as TGTGCCAGCAGCATATCGGGACAGGGGGATAGGGTTAACTATGGCTACACCTTC. Encoded protein: CASSISGQGDRVNYGYTF.